The 9 T cell receptor beta chains in this list originate from one sample, sequenced in a study of cytomegalovirus exposure and HLA in healthy donors. The repertoire was sequenced with immunoSEQ multiplex PCR; TCRdb's copy has only in-frame clones and lacks some. The sample carries 200,000 to 300,000 clones, approximately 83% recorded once. Sequencing was performed on PBMCs. These TCRs come from a woman aged 30 to 39 in good health and CMV-seropositive.

The chain combines TRBV10-3 with TRBJ2-5; the D gene is possibly TRBD1 (6 bases). The CDR3 extends over 13 amino acids. V lost 10 bases, J lost 5 bases, and 17 bases lay in between. CDR1 is ENHRY, CDR2 SYGVKD, per germline. In DNA form, the CDR3 reads TGTGCCACCTCCGTGGCCCAGGGGGAGACCCAGTACTTC. Amino acids: CATSVAQGETQYF.

This clone was seen only a few times. This chain connects TRBV15 to TRBJ2-5, with TRBD2 identical over 8 bases. With 3 bases clipped from V and 4 bases from J, the junction kept 10 bases outside the gene matches. Germline CDR1 and CDR2: LNHNV and YYDKDF (reference sequence). The CDR3 totals 16 residues. The CDR3 region has the DNA TGTGCCACCAGCAGGGGAGGGGCTAGCGGGTTAGAGACCCAGTACTTC. Its protein product is CATSRGGASGLETQYF. Together with reference TRBV15 and TRBJ2-5, the CDR3 gives the full variable domain: DAMVIQNPRYQVTQFGKPVTLSCSQTLNHNVMYWYQQKSSQAPKLLFHYYDKDFNNEADTPDNFQSRRPNTSFCFLDIRSPGLGDTAMYLCATSRGGASGLETQYFGPGTRLLVL.

In its sample, this clone was seen a few times. The V call is TRBV29-1, the J call TRBJ2-1, with 8 bases identical to TRBD1. Germline CDR1 reads SQVTM; CDR2 reads ANQGSEA. The CDR3 has 12 residues. V lost 5 bases, J lost 8 bases, and 5 bases stayed unmatched. In DNA form, the CDR3 reads TGCAGCGTTCGACAGGGGCGGGATGAGCAGTTCTTC. Translation gives CSVRQGRDEQFF.

This rearrangement joins TRBV6-1 to TRBJ1-5; tentatively, D is TRBD1 (6 bases). V was clipped by 2 bases and J by 3 bases, with 8 bases between them. The CDR3 totals 14 residues. The germline V gene has CDR1 MNHNS and CDR2 SASEGT. CDR3 in amino acids: CASSERQVNQPQHF. CDR3 bases: TGTGCCAGCAGTGAACGACAGGTCAATCAGCCCCAGCATTTT.

A note on this clone: At one end the junction does not follow the germline gene, possibly because of a read error. The rearrangement joins TRBV2 to TRBJ2-7; D perhaps matches TRBD1 (5 bases). In germline, CDR1 is SNHLY, CDR2 FYNNEI. There are 11 residues in the CDR3. The CDR3 nucleotides read TGTGCCAGCAGTGGTCCTTCTGGGGCGCCCTTC. It codes for CASSGPSGAPF.

The gene calls are TRBV5-1 and TRBJ2-2; TRBD1 agrees at 8 bases. Trimming at V came to 2 bases and at J to 3 bases, leaving 3 bases not matched to a gene. The CDR3 consists of 15 residues. Germline CDR1 SGHRS, CDR2 YFSETQ. The DNA of the CDR3 is TGCGCCAGCAGCTTATACAGGGGGGACACCGGGGAGCTGTTTTTT. As protein: CASSLYRGDTGELFF.

This clone was seen more than once but under ten times. The CDR3 DNA is TGTGCCAGCAGTGAAGGGGGGAAGGTTGAAGCTTTCTTT. Translation gives CASSEGGKVEAFF. V gene TRBV25-1 combines with J gene TRBJ1-1; a possible D gene is TRBD1 (5 bases). The germline gives CDR1 MGHDK, CDR2 SYGVNS. The CDR3 runs 13 residues. Between the trimmed V and J ends, which lost 2 bases and 7 bases, there was a span of 11 bases.

In regard to this clone: Other DNA sequences in the same sample also yield this CDR3. V gene TRBV18 combines with J gene TRBJ2-7; 13 nucleotides match TRBD2. CDR1 and CDR2 (germline): KGHSH, LQKENI. The CDR3 is made up of 15 amino acids. V shed 3 bases, J shed 2 bases, and the junction held 1 base outside the gene matches. CDR3 protein: CASSPGLAGAYEQYF. The CDR3 coding sequence is TGTGCCAGCTCACCCGGACTAGCGGGGGCCTACGAGCAGTACTTC.

The chain joins TRBV29-1 to TRBJ2-7; D remains unclear. Per the germline V gene, CDR1 is SQVTM and CDR2 is ANQGSEA. Trimming pared 2 bases from V and 2 bases from J, leaving 4 bases between. This CDR3 contains 11 residues. CDR3: CSVESTYEQYF. CDR3 nucleotide sequence: TGCAGCGTTGAATCAACCTACGAGCAGTACTTC.